This record looks at one T cell receptor beta chain sequence and its context. Its specificity is not known. A much larger clone differs from this one at a single base, so this may be a read error. As to time point: cycle 4 day 1 (C4D1), after 5 to 7 weeks of nivolumab. Every patient relapsed after autologous stem cell transplantation, and brentuximab vedotin exposure varied. This table comes from immunoSEQ multiplex PCR, and its TCRdb copy is limited to in-frame clones, with some not included. The table lists roughly 21,000 clones, 75% to 90% of them singletons. The data were obtained in a study of PD-1 blockade in classical Hodgkin lymphoma. Study overall: Patients were given intravenous nivolumab, 3 mg/kg, every 2 weeks.

General study findings and limits: Healthy donors reportedly exceeded newly diagnosed patients in baseline TCR diversity. Nivolumab starters within 1 year of ASCT were excluded. Researchers reported that CD4+ TCR diversity, though not CD8+, rose significantly by C4D1.

The starting material was peripheral blood mononuclear cells (PBMCs), obtained before the fourth cycle of nivolumab. The clonotype comes from a human donor with classical Hodgkin lymphoma.

CDR3 amino acids: CASSRWDRGPEQFF. The DNA of the CDR3 is TGTGCCAGCAGCCGGTGGGACCGGGGTCCTGAGCAGTTCTTC. The V and J genes are TRBV7-9 and TRBJ2-1, with D possibly called TRBD1 or TRBD2 (5 bases each). The CDR3 runs to 14 residues. V was shortened by 5 bases and J by 9 bases, with 17 bases between the two germline ends. Germline values: CDR1 SEHNR, CDR2 FQNEAQ (reference sequence).